The rows below give T cell receptor beta chains drawn from one sample of a study of cytotoxic CD8 clonotypes in ibrutinib-treated CLL. Repertoires were generated with immunoSEQ multiplex PCR, while TCRdb's copy carries only in-frame clones and drops some. The profile covers 90,000 to 95,000 clones, with more than 70% appearing a single time and about 26% taken by the ten largest. Sequencing was performed on PBMCs, taken after 24 months of ibrutinib treatment. These receptors were taken from a human donor with chronic lymphocytic leukemia. The CDR3 runs from the conserved cysteine through the conserved F or W. Fields, in order: D gene, clone size, J gene, V gene, CDR3 protein, CDR3 DNA. D genes are given only for firm matches. Part of the rows lack a size; the others show once, few, many or a class for expanded clones.

TRBD1 . TRBJ1-2 TRBV14 CASSQGTGGWFGYTF TGTGCCAGCAGCCAAGGGACAGGGGGCTGGTTTGGCTACACCTTC
. . TRBJ1-1 TRBV13 CASSLGRAAFF TGTGCCAGCAGCCTCGGCAGGGCGGCTTTCTTT
. . TRBJ2-2 TRBV7-2 CASSLEGGRTGELFF TGTGCCAGCAGCTTAGAGGGGGGCCGAACCGGGGAGCTGTTTTTT
. . TRBJ2-1 TRBV28 CASSLSGNYNEQFF TGTGCCAGCAGTTTATCGGGGAACTACAATGAGCAGTTCTTC
. few TRBJ1-2 TRBV5-1 CASSLISANYGYTF TGCGCCAGCAGCTTGATCAGTGCTAACTATGGCTACACCTTC
. . TRBJ2-5 TRBV28 CASSSHTGLGGETQYF TGTGCCAGCAGTTCCCACACAGGGTTGGGAGGGGAGACCCAGTACTTC
TRBD1 . TRBJ1-6 TRBV19 CASSNGGGNSPLHF TGTGCCAGTAGTAATGGAGGGGGCAATTCACCCCTCCACTTT
TRBD2 . TRBJ2-3 TRBV2 CASSEERGAGDTQYF TGTGCCAGCAGTGAAGAGCGGGGAGCGGGAGATACGCAGTATTTT
. . TRBJ1-1 TRBV7-8 CASSLRTDTWNTEAFF TGTGCCAGCAGCTTACGGACCGACACTTGGAACACTGAAGCTTTCTTT
. . TRBJ2-7 TRBV14 CASSPPHRPPYEQYF TGTGCCAGCAGCCCACCGCACCGGCCTCCCTACGAGCAGTACTTC
. few TRBJ1-1 TRBV5-1 CASSLLPAGENTEAFF TGCGCCAGCAGCTTGCTTCCGGCAGGAGAGAACACTGAAGCTTTCTTT
. . TRBJ1-6 TRBV7-9 CASSLVGSPLHF TGTGCCAGCAGCTTAGTTGGATCACCCCTCCACTTT